This record concerns one T cell receptor beta chain sequence. Its matching antigen is unknown. The CDR3 runs to 14 residues. Per the germline V gene, CDR1 is MNHNS and CDR2 is SASEGT. With V trimmed by 8 bases and J by 2 bases, 1 base remained unmatched. Unique molecular identifiers were in the cDNA, with template-switch universal primer binding. TCRdb fed the 5' RACE reads into MiXCR, producing one record per CDR3 protein. The table records hundreds of thousands of distinct CDR3 sequences, approximately 7.3% of them present only once. The record originates from a study of identical twins. Study-level findings and limits: Insertions were fewer in abundant cord blood beta clonotypes, whereas memory repertoires showed none of this pattern. Possibly, invariant MAIT and iNKT cells partly confounded zero-insertion analyses. There was more out-of-frame TCR alpha sharing in monozygotic twins than models estimated.

These records were also assigned to another study, of yellow fever vaccine responses in identical twins.

The sequence was obtained from a woman aged 18-35 years in good health. The material sequenced was CD8+ T cells sorted from blood. The V and J genes are TRBV6-1 and TRBJ2-3, with 13 bases aligning to TRBD2. In nucleotides, the CDR3 is TGTGCCAGCGGGACTAGCGGGACCACAGATACGCAGTATTTT. Encoded protein: CASGTSGTTDTQYF.